This record covers a single T cell receptor beta chain. What it binds is unknown. This sample stems from a study of cytomegalovirus exposure and HLA in healthy donors. Study conclusions and caveats: Most TCRs appeared rarely, but some public TCRs recurred in many donors. Associated with HLA alleles at 0.05 false discovery rate in a later analysis were some 18,000 TCR beta sequences. Researchers reported in a later analysis that a missense DCLRE1C variant was tied to TCR beta V- and J-gene trimming.

V was pared by 4 bases and J by 4 bases, with 7 bases between. The CDR3 spans 13 residues. Germline assignment: CDR1 MDHEN and CDR2 SYDVKM. The primer mix had 60 Vbeta and 13 Jbeta primers. Repertoires were generated with immunoSEQ multiplex PCR, while TCRdb's copy carries only in-frame clones and drops some. The data hold fewer than 250,000 clones, with 75% to 90% observed a single time. The source of this sequence is a boy aged 2 to 10 in good health and CMV-seronegative. J is TRBJ1-4 and V is TRBV28; no clear D gene. The material sequenced was PBMCs. This chain's CDR3 is CASSSQFNEKLFF. CDR3 sequence (DNA): TGTGCCAGCAGTTCACAATTTAATGAAAAACTGTTTTTT.